Given below is one T cell receptor (beta chain) in context. The CDR3 covers 12 residues. Trimming took off 3 bases at V and 7 bases at J, with 9 bases between the two ends. The sample originates from a study of T cell responses to AZD1222 COVID-19 vaccine. Generated by immunoSEQ multiplex PCR, the TCRdb table keeps only in-frame clones and is missing some. The table lists around 66,000 clones, roughly 87% of them singletons. The source is an adult in good health. The specimen comprised peripheral blood, sampled on day 0 of AZD1222 vaccination. This sequence joins TRBV12-3 or TRBV12-4 and TRBJ1-1; D not certain. The CDR3 nucleotides are TGTGCCAGCAGTTTTGCAGGCTATGAAGCTTTCTTT. Translation: CASSFAGYEAFF.